This T cell receptor beta chain was observed in a study of CD8 T cells in ankylosing spondylitis. Scientists made TCR beta libraries using quantitative 5'-RACE with molecular barcodes. MiXCR was run by TCRdb on the 5' RACE reads, yielding one entry per CDR3 protein. This sample yields approximately 110,000 distinct CDR3 sequences, of which 24% are seen a single time; approximately 13% belongs to the top ten. Trimming removed 1 base from V and 4 bases from J, with 4 bases in between. The CDR3 is 12 residues long. Germline V gives CDR1 ENHRY, CDR2 SYGVKD. Study-wide points: There were earlier reports of some motif variants in reactive arthritis synovial fluid and blood. Significant enrichment of disease-linked clones was reportedly seen in matched ankylosing spondylitis synovial fluid. Eight highly homologous variants made up a TCR beta motif, and this motif appeared characteristic of ankylosing spondylitis blood.

This clonotype was found a few times. Its antigen remains unidentified. Sequencing was performed on synovial fluid, either unsorted or a sorted T cell fraction (not recorded which). The chain recombines TRBV10-3 with TRBJ1-1; D not resolved. The TCR sequence derives from a male donor with ankylosing spondylitis. This chain's CDR3 is CAISEWGTEAFF. The CDR3 coding sequence is TGTGCCATCAGTGAGTGGGGCACTGAAGCTTTCTTT.